The rows below give T cell receptor beta chains drawn from one sample of a study of CD4 T cells in relation to SARS-CoV-2 and coronaviruses. Profiled with immunoSEQ multiplex PCR; TCRdb holds only in-frame clones, not every one. The sample includes 20,000 to 25,000 clones, less than 85% of them seen just once. What these receptors recognize is not known. The specimen sequenced was CD4+ T cells from PBMCs, cultured in vitro. Receptor source: a human donor in good health. CDR3s include the opening cysteine and the closing phenylalanine or tryptophan. The order of the fields is V gene, J gene, clone size, D gene, CDR3 protein, CDR3 DNA. A D gene is named only where the DNA matches it firmly. Clone size is not always given. Where it is, it says once, few, many or a class for expanded clones.

>TRBV7-3|TRBJ2-7|NA|TRBD1
CASSSPGQGSEQYF
TGTGCCAGCAGCTCCCCGGGACAGGGATCCGAGCAGTACTTC
>TRBV9|TRBJ2-7|NA|TRBD1
CASSALTGGGEQYF
TGTGCCAGCAGCGCCTTGACAGGGGGCGGCGAGCAGTACTTC
>TRBV2|TRBJ1-1|NA|NA
CASAEAFF
TGTGCCAGCGCGGAAGCTTTCTTT
>TRBV6-5|TRBJ2-2|NA|TRBD2
CASSTGGTGELFF
TGTGCCAGCAGCACGGGGGGGACCGGGGAGCTGTTTTTT
>TRBV18|TRBJ2-5|NA|TRBD2
CASSRGEETQYF
TGTGCCAGCTCCCGGGGGGAAGAGACCCAGTACTTC
>TRBV7-9|TRBJ2-7|NA|TRBD2
CASSSPGLAGPRGQYF
TGTGCCAGCAGCTCACCGGGACTAGCGGGACCCCGGGGGCAGTACTTC
>TRBV11-1|TRBJ2-5|NA|TRBD2
CASSSRAGGPETQYF
TGTGCCAGCAGCTCCCGAGCGGGAGGGCCGGAGACCCAGTACTTC
>TRBV6-5|TRBJ1-1|NA|NA
CASSYGGANTEAFF
TGTGCCAGCAGTTATGGGGGCGCGAACACTGAAGCTTTCTTT
>TRBV5-1|TRBJ1-2|NA|TRBD1
CASSPGTGAGYTF
TGCGCCAGCAGCCCCGGGACAGGGGCTGGCTACACCTTC
>TRBV7-3|TRBJ2-1|NA|TRBD2
CASSIKSGLAGEGNYNEQFF
TGTGCCAGCAGCATCAAGTCGGGACTAGCGGGAGAGGGGAACTACAATGAGCAGTTCTTC
>TRBV18|TRBJ1-5|NA|TRBD1
CASSPGTGNQPQHF
TGTGCCAGCTCCCCCGGGACAGGCAATCAGCCCCAGCATTTT
>TRBV7-2|TRBJ2-7|once|NA
CASSLVPRAGLTEQYF
TGTGCCAGCAGCTTAGTTCCCAGGGCGGGACTTACCGAGCAGTACTTC
>TRBV18|TRBJ1-1|NA|NA
CASSRTPGTPNTEAFF
TGTGCCAGCTCTCGCACTCCCGGGACACCGAACACTGAAGCTTTCTTT
>TRBV25-1|TRBJ2-5|large|NA
CASGPTQETQYF
TGTGCCAGCGGACCCACCCAAGAGACCCAGTACTTC
>TRBV19|TRBJ2-6|NA|TRBD1
CASSGRTGARSGANVLTF
TGTGCCAGTAGTGGCCGGACAGGAGCCCGCTCTGGGGCCAACGTCCTGACTTTC
>TRBV6-1|TRBJ2-1|NA|NA
CASSEPRRVGVPYNEQFF
TGTGCCAGCAGTGAACCCCGGCGAGTGGGAGTCCCCTACAATGAGCAGTTCTTC
>TRBV25-1|TRBJ2-7|NA|NA
CASSEVEGDNEQYF
TGTGCCAGCAGTGAAGTAGAAGGAGACAACGAGCAGTACTTC